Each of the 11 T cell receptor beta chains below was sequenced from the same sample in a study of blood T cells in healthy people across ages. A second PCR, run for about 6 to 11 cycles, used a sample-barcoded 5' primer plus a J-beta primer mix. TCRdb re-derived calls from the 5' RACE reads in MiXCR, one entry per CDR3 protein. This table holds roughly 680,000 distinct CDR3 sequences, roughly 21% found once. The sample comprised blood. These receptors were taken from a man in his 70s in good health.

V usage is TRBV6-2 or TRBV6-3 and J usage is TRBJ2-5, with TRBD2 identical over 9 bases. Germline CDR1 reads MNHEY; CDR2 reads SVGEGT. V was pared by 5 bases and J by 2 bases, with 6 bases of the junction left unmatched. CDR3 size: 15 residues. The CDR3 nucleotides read TGTGCCAGCAGTCCTAGCGGGATGCTGCAAGAGACCCAGTACTTC. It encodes CASSPSGMLQETQYF.

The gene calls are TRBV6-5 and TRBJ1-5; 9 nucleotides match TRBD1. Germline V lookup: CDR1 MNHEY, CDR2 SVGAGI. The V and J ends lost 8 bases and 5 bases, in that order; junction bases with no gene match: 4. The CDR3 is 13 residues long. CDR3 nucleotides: TGTGCCAGCGCGGACAGGGGCGATCAGCCCCAGCATTTT. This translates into CASADRGDQPQHF.

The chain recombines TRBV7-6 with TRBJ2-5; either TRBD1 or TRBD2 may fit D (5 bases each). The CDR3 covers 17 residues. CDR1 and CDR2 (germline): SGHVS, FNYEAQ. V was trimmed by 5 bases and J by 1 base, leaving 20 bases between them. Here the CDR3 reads CASSNPELGELQETQYF. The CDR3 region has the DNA TGTGCCAGCAGCAACCCCGAGCTGGGGGAGCTCCAAGAGACCCAGTACTTC.

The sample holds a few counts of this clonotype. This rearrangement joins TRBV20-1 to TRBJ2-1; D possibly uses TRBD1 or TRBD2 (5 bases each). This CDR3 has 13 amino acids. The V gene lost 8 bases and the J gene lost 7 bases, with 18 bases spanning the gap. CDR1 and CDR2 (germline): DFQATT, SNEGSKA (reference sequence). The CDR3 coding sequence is TGCAGTCCTAAGCGGCCCCAGGGTAATGAGCAGTTCTTC. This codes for CSPKRPQGNEQFF.

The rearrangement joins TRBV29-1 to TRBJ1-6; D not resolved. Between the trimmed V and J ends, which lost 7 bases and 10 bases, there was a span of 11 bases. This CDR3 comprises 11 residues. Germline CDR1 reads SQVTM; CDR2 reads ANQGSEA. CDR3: CSAYLRSPLHF. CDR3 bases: TGCAGCGCATATCTGCGGTCACCCCTCCACTTT.

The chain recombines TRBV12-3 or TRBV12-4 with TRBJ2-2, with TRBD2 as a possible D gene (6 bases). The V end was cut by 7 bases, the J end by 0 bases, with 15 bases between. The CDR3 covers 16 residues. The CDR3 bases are TGTGCCAGCACCCAGGGACTTCGGGCGAACACCGGGGAGCTGTTTTTT. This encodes CASTQGLRANTGELFF.

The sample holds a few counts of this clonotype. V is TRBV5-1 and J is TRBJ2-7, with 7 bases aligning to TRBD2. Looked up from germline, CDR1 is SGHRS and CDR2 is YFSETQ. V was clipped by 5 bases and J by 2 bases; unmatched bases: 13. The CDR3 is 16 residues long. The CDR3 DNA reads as TGCGCCAGCAGACGCTACCCCCTAGCGGTTCCCTACGAGCAGTACTTC. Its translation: CASRRYPLAVPYEQYF.

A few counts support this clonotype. This chain's CDR3 is CASSPWGGELFF. The CDR3 DNA is TGTGCCAGCAGCCCCTGGGGCGGGGAGCTGTTTTTT. The chain has TRBV7-6 and TRBJ2-2; D ambiguous. The CDR3 contains 12 residues. CDR1 is SGHVS and CDR2 is FNYEAQ in the germline V gene. Between the trimmed V and J ends, which lost 5 bases and 7 bases, there was a span of 8 bases.

The CDR3 DNA sequence: TGTGCCAGCAGCCCGGGAGGCCCGTACAATGAGCAGTTCTTC. It yields the protein CASSPGGPYNEQFF. The rearrangement links TRBV5-6 to TRBJ2-1; 7 bases agree with TRBD2. The CDR3 runs 14 residues. Germline V lookup: CDR1 SGHDT, CDR2 YYEEEE. Trimming removed 4 bases from V and 4 bases from J; junction bases left unmatched: 5.

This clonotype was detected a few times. The CDR3 spells CASSPPQGAGEQYF. CDR3 in DNA: TGTGCCAGCTCACCACCGCAGGGGGCAGGCGAGCAGTACTTC. V gene TRBV18 combines with J gene TRBJ2-7, with 8 bases that match TRBD1. The CDR3 runs to 14 residues. Unmatched junction bases numbered 4, after V lost 0 bases and J lost 6 bases. Germline V lookup: CDR1 KGHSH, CDR2 LQKENI.

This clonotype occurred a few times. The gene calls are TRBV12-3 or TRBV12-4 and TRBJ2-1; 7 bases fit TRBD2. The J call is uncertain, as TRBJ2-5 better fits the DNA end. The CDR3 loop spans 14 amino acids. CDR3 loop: CASSLGLASGTQYF. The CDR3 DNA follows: TGTGCCAGCAGTTTAGGACTAGCTTCCGGGACCCAGTACTTC.